The T cell receptor beta chain under discussion was sequenced for a study of blood T cell repertoires in COVID-19. Generated by immunoSEQ multiplex PCR, the TCRdb table keeps only in-frame clones and is missing some. Among some 100,000 clones, 80% to 95% were seen once, and the ten largest hold under 7.5%. V gave up 4 bases and J gave up 5 bases; unmatched junction bases: 7. The germline CDR1 and CDR2 sequences are KGHDR and SFDVKD. CDR3 length: 15 residues. Specimen: peripheral blood. The source of this sequence is a man aged 70-80 years with acute or convalescent COVID-19. This chain joins TRBV24-1 and TRBJ2-5; 9 positions match TRBD1. CDR3 in DNA: TGTGCCACCAGTGAACCCGGGACAGGGAAGGAGACCCAGTACTTC. Its protein is CATSEPGTGKETQYF.